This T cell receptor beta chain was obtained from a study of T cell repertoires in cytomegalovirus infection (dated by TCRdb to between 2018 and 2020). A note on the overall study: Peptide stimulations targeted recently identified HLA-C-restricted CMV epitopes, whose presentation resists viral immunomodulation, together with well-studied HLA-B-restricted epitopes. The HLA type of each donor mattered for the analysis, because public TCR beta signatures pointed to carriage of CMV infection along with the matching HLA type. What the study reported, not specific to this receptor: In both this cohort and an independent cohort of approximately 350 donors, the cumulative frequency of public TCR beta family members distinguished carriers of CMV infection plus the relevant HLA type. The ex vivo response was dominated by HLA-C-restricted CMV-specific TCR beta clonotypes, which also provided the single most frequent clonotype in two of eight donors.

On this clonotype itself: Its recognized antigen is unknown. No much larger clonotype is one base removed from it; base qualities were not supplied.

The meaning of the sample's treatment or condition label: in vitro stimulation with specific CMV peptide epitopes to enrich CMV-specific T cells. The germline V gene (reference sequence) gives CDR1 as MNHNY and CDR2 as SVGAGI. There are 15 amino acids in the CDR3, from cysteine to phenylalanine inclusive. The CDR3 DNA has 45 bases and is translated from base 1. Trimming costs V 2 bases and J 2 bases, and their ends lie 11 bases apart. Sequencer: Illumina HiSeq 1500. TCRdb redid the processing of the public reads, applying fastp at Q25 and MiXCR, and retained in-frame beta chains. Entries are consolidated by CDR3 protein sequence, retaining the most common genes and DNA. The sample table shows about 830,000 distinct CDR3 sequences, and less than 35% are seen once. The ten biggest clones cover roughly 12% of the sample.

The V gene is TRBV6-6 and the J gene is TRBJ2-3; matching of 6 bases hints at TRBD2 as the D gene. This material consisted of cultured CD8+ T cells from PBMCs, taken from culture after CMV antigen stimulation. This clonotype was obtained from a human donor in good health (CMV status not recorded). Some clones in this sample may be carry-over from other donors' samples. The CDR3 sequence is CASSYLSGDTDTQYF. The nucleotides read TGTGCCAGCAGTTACCTTAGCGGAGACACAGATACGCAGTATTTT.